A selection of T cell receptor beta chains follows, all from one sample in a study of Graves' ophthalmopathy and Graves' hyperthyroidism. TCRdb reanalysed the multiplex PCR reads using MiXCR and keeps one entry per CDR3 protein. The sample comprises about 390,000 distinct CDR3 sequences, 15% of which are singletons, and approximately 7% rests with the top ten. The source material was peripheral blood. The source of these receptors is a woman in her late teens or twenties with stable Graves' hyperthyroidism. The CDR3 runs from the conserved cysteine through the conserved F or W. The D gene is left open where the match is weak. Size is stated for part of the rows, as once, few or many counts, or as a class when the clone is expanded.

D	size	V	J	CDR3	DNA
NA	many	TRBV4-1	TRBJ1-1	CASSQQSEAFF	TGCGCCAGCAGCCAACAATCTGAAGCTTTCTTT
NA	NA	TRBV6-1	TRBJ2-7	CASSPPDGGPWEQYF	TGTGCCAGCAGCCCACCTGACGGGGGCCCATGGGAGCAGTACTTC
TRBD2	many	TRBV6-2/TRBV6-3	TRBJ2-4	CASSYSKGTSNIQYF	TGTGCCAGCAGTTACTCGAAGGGGACTAGCAACATTCAGTACTTC
NA	many	TRBV19	TRBJ2-7	CASSIPGSYEQYF	TGTGCCAGTAGTATACCCGGTTCCTACGAGCAGTACTTC
NA	NA	TRBV11-2	TRBJ2-4	CASSQFGNDKNIQYF	TGTGCCAGCAGCCAGTTCGGCAACGATAAAAACATTCAGTACTTC
TRBD2	many	TRBV6-1	TRBJ2-7	CVVLAGSSYEQYF	TGTGTAGTGCTAGCGGGGAGCTCCTACGAGCAGTACTTC
NA	many	TRBV12-3/TRBV12-4	TRBJ1-1	CASSAAGAAFF	TGTGCCAGCAGTGCTGCAGGAGCGGCTTTCTTT
NA	many	TRBV20-1	TRBJ1-1	CSAGRRGTEAFF	TGCAGTGCCGGCCGAAGGGGCACTGAAGCTTTCTTT
NA	NA	TRBV6-1	TRBJ2-5	CASSESGVASLWGPQYF	TGTGCCAGCAGTGAGAGTGGGGTGGCGAGCCTATGGGGCCCCCAGTACTTC
NA	many	TRBV2	TRBJ2-2	CASKIGELFF	TGTGCCAGCAAAATTGGGGAGCTGTTTTTT
TRBD1	few	TRBV20-1	TRBJ2-2	CSATPGTGGNTGELFF	TGCAGTGCTACCCCCGGGACAGGGGGCAACACCGGGGAGCTGTTTTTT
NA	NA	TRBV9	TRBJ1-5	CASSVDGIEYSPQHF	TGTGCCAGCAGCGTAGACGGGATAGAGTATAGCCCCCAGCATTTT
TRBD2	many	TRBV19	TRBJ2-7	CASRDTWGGYEQYF	TGTGCCAGTAGGGACACCTGGGGGGGCTACGAGCAGTACTTC
TRBD1	NA	TRBV2	TRBJ1-1	CASSAGGIEAFF	TGTGCCAGCAGTGCAGGGGGCATTGAAGCTTTCTTT
TRBD1	many	TRBV12-3/TRBV12-4	TRBJ2-6	CASSRTGGSGANVLTF	TGTGCCAGCAGTCGGACAGGGGGCTCTGGGGCCAACGTCCTGACTTTC
NA	NA	TRBV24-1	TRBJ2-7	CATSEGGSSYEQYF	TGTGCCACCAGTGAGGGCGGGTCCTCCTACGAGCAGTACTTC
NA	many	TRBV12-3/TRBV12-4	TRBJ2-7	CASSVGPPYEQYF	TGTGCCAGCAGTGTGGGACCACCCTACGAGCAGTACTTC
NA	many	TRBV29-1	TRBJ1-1	CSVGQLMNTEAFF	TGCAGCGTCGGACAGTTAATGAACACTGAAGCTTTCTTT
NA	few	TRBV11-1	TRBJ1-5	CASSLDRDGGTNQPQHF	TGTGCCAGCAGCTTAGACCGGGACGGTGGGACGAATCAGCCCCAGCATTTT
NA	many	TRBV10-3	TRBJ1-6	CAISEEGDNSPLHF	TGTGCCATCAGTGAGGAGGGGGATAATTCACCCCTCCACTTT
TRBD2	many	TRBV24-1	TRBJ2-2	CATSATSGNTGELFF	TGTGCCACCAGTGCCACTAGCGGGAACACCGGGGAGCTGTTTTTT
NA	many	TRBV12-3/TRBV12-4	TRBJ2-2	CASSFGGQRNTGELFF	TGTGCCAGCAGTTTCGGGGGACAGCGGAACACCGGGGAGCTGTTTTTT
NA	many	TRBV6-5	TRBJ1-1	CASSYSKASGGPTEAFF	TGTGCCAGCAGTTACTCGAAGGCCTCGGGGGGCCCCACTGAAGCTTTCTTT
NA	many	TRBV7-8	TRBJ2-4	CASSLGAGVAKNIQYF	TGTGCCAGCAGCTTAGGGGCAGGGGTGGCCAAAAACATTCAGTACTTC
TRBD1	many	TRBV20-1	TRBJ1-1	CSAARPGGLNTEAFF	TGCAGTGCCGCACGGCCAGGGGGCTTGAACACTGAAGCTTTCTTT
TRBD1	many	TRBV6-1	TRBJ1-6	CASRPGGPNSPLHF	TGTGCCAGCAGGCCAGGGGGGCCTAATTCACCCCTCCACTTT
TRBD1	many	TRBV6-2/TRBV6-3	TRBJ2-6	CASSYEQGAHGANVLTF	TGTGCCAGCAGTTATGAACAGGGGGCGCATGGGGCCAACGTCCTGACTTTC